The clone carrying this TCR beta chain was seen only a few times. No antigen is known for it. This record belongs to a study of T cell repertoires in cytomegalovirus infection. This CDR3 is built from 14 residues. CDR1 is SGHRS and CDR2 is YFSETQ in the germline V gene. The V and J ends lost 0 bases and 4 bases respectively, with 9 bases between them. TCRdb itself ran the reads through MiXCR, one entry per CDR3 protein. The sample carries about 830,000 distinct CDR3 sequences, 32% recorded once. Study results and limitations: Summed frequency of public TCR beta families distinguished CMV carriers with the relevant HLA. Clonotypes of TCR beta that were HLA-C-restricted and CMV-specific dominated the ex vivo response.

This clonotype originated in a human donor in good health (CMV status not recorded). Some clones in this sample may be carry-over from other donors' samples. Here the sequenced sample was cultured CD8+ T cells from PBMCs, taken from culture after CMV antigen stimulation. The chain links TRBV5-1 to TRBJ2-3; D is unresolved. This chain's CDR3 is CASSLEPGADTQYF. CDR3 DNA sequence: TGCGCCAGCAGCTTGGAGCCGGGCGCAGATACGCAGTATTTT.